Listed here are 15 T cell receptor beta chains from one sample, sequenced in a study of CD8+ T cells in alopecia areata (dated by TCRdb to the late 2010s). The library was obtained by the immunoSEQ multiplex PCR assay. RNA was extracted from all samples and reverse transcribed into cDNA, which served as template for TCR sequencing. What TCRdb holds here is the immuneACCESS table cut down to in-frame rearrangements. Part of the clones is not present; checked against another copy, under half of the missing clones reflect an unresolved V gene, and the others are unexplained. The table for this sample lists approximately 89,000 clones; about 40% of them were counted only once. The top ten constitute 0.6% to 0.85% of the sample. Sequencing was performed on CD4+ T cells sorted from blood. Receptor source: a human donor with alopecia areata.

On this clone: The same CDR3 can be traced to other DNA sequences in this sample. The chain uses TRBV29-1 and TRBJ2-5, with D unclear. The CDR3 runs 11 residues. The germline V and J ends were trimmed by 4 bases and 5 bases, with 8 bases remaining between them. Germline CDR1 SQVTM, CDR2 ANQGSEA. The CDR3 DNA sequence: TGCAGCGTTGGAGGCAGGGAGACCCAGTACTTC. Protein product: CSVGGRETQYF.

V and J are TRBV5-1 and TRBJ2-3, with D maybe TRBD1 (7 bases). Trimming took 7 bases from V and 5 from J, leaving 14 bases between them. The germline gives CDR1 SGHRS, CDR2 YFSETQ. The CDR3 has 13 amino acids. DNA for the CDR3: TGCGCCAGCGCGGAGGGGGCAGGAGATACGCAGTATTTT. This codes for CASAEGAGDTQYF.

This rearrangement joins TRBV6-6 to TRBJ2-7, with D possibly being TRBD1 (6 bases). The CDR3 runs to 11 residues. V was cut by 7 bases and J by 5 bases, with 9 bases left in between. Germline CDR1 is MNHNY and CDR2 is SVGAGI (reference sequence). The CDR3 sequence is CASNRDHEQYF. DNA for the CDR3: TGTGCCAGCAACAGGGACCACGAGCAGTACTTC.

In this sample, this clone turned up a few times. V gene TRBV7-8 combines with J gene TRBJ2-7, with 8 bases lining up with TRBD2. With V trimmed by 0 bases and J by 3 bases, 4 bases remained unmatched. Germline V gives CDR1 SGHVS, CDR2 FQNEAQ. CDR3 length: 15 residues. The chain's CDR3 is CASSLAGTSDYEQYF. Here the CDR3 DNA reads TGTGCCAGCAGCTTAGCGGGGACTAGTGACTACGAGCAGTACTTC.

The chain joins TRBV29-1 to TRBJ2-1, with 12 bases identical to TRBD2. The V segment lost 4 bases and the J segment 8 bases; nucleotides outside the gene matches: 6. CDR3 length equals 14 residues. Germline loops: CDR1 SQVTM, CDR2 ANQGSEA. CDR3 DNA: TGCAGCGTTGGTAGGACTAGCGGGAATGATGAGCAGTTCTTC. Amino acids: CSVGRTSGNDEQFF.

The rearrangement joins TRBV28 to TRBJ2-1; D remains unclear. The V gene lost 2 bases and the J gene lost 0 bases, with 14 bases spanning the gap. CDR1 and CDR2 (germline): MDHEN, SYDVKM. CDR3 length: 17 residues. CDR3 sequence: CASSLGARWSSYNEQFF. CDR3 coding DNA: TGTGCCAGCAGTTTAGGTGCGCGGTGGAGCTCCTACAATGAGCAGTTCTTC.

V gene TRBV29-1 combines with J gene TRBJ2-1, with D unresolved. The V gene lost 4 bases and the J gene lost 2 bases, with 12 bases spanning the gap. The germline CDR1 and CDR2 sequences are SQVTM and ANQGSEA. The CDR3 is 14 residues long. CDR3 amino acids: CSVVPSRPYNEQFF. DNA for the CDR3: TGCAGCGTTGTACCTAGTAGGCCCTACAATGAGCAGTTCTTC.

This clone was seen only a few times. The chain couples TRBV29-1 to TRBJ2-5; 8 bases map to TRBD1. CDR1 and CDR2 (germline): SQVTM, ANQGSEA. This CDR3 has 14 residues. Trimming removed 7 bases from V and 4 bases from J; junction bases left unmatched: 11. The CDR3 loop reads CSGTDRARRETQYF. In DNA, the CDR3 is TGCAGCGGGACGGACAGGGCCCGTCGAGAGACCCAGTACTTC.

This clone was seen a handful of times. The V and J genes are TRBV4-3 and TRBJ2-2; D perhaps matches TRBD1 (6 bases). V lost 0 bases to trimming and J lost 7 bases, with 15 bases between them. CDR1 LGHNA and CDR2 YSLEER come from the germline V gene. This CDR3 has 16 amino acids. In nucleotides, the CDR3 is TGCGCCAGCAGCCAAGAGACCGGGACAAGTAGCGGGGAGCTGTTTTTT. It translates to CASSQETGTSSGELFF.

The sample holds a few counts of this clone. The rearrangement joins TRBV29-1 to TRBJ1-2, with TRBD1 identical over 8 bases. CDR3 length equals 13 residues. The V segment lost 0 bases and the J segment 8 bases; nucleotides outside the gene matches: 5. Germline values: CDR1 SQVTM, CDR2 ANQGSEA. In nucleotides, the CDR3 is TGCAGCGTTGAAGATCAGGGGGCGAGAGGCTACACCTTC. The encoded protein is CSVEDQGARGYTF.

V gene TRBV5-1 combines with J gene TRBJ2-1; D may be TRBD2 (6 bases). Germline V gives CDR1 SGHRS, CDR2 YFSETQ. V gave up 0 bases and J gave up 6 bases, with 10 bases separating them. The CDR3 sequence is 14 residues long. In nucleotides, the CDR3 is TGCGCCAGCAGCTTGGCCTTTAGCGGCAATGAGCAGTTCTTC. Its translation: CASSLAFSGNEQFF. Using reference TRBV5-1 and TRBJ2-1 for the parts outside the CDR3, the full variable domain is KAGVTQTPRYLIKTRGQQVTLSCSPISGHRSVSWYQQTPGQGLQFLFEYFSETQRNKGNFPGRFSGRQFSNSRSEMNVSTLELGDSALYLCASSLAFSGNEQFFGPGTRLTVL.

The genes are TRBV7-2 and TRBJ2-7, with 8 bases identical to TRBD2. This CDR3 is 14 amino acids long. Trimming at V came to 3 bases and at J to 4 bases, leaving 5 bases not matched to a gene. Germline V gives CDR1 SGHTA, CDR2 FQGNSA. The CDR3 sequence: CASSFSGRSYEQYF. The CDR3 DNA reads TGTGCCAGCAGCTTCAGCGGGAGATCTTACGAGCAGTACTTC.

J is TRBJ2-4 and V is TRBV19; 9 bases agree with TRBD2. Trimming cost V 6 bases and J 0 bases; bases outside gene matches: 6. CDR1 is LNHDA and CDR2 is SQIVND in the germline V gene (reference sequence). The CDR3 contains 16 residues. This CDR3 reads CASSFSGSIAKNIQYF. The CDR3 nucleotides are TGTGCCAGTAGCTTTAGCGGGAGTATAGCCAAAAACATTCAGTACTTC.

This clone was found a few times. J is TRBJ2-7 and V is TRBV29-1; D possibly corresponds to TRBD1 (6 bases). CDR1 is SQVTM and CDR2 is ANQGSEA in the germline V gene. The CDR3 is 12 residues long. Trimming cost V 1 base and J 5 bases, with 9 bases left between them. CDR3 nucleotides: TGCAGCGTTGAAGGGGACATCGACGAGCAGTACTTC. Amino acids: CSVEGDIDEQYF.

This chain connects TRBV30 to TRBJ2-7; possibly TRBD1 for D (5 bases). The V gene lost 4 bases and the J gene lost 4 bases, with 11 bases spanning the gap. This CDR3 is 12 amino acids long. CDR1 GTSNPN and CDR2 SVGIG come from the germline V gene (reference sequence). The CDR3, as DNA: TGTGCCTGGACGGACACATCATACGAGCAGTACTTC. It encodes CAWTDTSYEQYF.